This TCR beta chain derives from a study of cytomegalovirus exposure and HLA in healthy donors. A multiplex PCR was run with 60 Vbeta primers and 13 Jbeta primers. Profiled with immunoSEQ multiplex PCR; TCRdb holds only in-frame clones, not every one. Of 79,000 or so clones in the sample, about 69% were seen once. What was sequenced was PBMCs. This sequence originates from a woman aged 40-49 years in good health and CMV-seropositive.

CDR3 bases: TGCGCCAGCAGCCAAGATAACAGCCACCAGCCCCAGCATTTT. Translated, it gives CASSQDNSHQPQHF. The chain carries TRBV4-1 and TRBJ1-5; D not certain. Germline V CDR1 and CDR2: MGHRA, YSYEKL. The CDR3 covers 14 residues. Trimming cost V 0 bases and J 7 bases, with 10 bases left between them.